Each of the 8 T cell receptor beta chains below was sequenced from the same sample in a study of PD-1 blockade in classical Hodgkin lymphoma. Specified time point: cycle 4 day 1 (C4D1), after less than 7 weeks of nivolumab. Every single patient, without exception, relapsed after autologous stem cell transplantation, and brentuximab vedotin exposure varied. Only in-frame clones appear in the TCRdb table, and some are missing; sequencing was by immunoSEQ multiplex PCR. This sample carries approximately 100,000 clones, 75% to 85% of them seen once, and the ten largest clones take 15% to 20%. Sequences were derived from peripheral blood mononuclear cells (PBMCs), sampled before the fourth cycle of nivolumab. The receptors shown here come from a human donor with classical Hodgkin lymphoma.

The V call is TRBV4-2, the J call TRBJ1-2; D possibly corresponds to TRBD1 (5 bases). Germline V gene lookup returns CDR1 LGHNA and CDR2 YNFKEQ. V was clipped by 4 bases and J by 2 bases, with 20 bases between them. This CDR3 is built from 17 residues. The CDR3 coding sequence is TGTGCCAGCAGCCTATCCCATTCCCGGGGGAGGAACTATGGCTACACCTTC. It is translated as CASSLSHSRGRNYGYTF.

The chain employs TRBV5-1 and TRBJ2-1; TRBD1 aligns across 7 bases. Per the germline V gene, CDR1 is SGHRS and CDR2 is YFSETQ. Trimming removed 0 bases from V and 0 bases from J; junction bases left unmatched: 3. This CDR3 has 16 amino acids. CDR3 in amino acids: CASSLAGTASYNEQFF. DNA of the CDR3: TGCGCCAGCAGCTTGGCCGGGACAGCCTCCTACAATGAGCAGTTCTTC.

This chain uses TRBV5-1 with TRBJ2-2; the D gene could be TRBD1 or TRBD2 (5 bases each). Germline V gene sequence: CDR1 SGHRS, CDR2 YFSETQ. V was pared by 5 bases and J by 1 base, with 12 bases between. The CDR3 consists of 15 residues. The CDR3 DNA reads as TGCGCCAGCAGTCTAGGGACCCAGAACACCGGGGAGCTGTTTTTT. Its protein is CASSLGTQNTGELFF.

The V and J genes are TRBV11-2 and TRBJ2-1; D remains unclear. The V end lost 1 base, the J end lost 1 base, and 5 bases lay between the germline ends. The CDR3 contains 14 residues. The V gene's germline CDR1 is SGHAT and CDR2 FQNNGV. For the CDR3, the DNA is TGTGCCAGCAGCTTAGCGCCTTCCTACAATGAGCAGTTCTTC. Encoded protein: CASSLAPSYNEQFF.

This clone was found once. This chain joins TRBV6-6 and TRBJ1-1; the D is unclear. V gave up 7 bases and J gave up 1 base, with 10 bases separating them. The CDR3 spans 13 residues. The germline V gene has CDR1 MNHNY and CDR2 SVGAGI (reference sequence). CDR3 DNA: TGTGCCAGCACCAACTCTGGGAACACTGAAGCTTTCTTT. Translated: CASTNSGNTEAFF.

The chain has TRBV20-1 and TRBJ1-1; D is possibly TRBD1 (5 bases). Germline CDR1 DFQATT, CDR2 SNEGSKA (reference sequence). V was pared by 7 bases and J by 10 bases, with 16 bases between. The CDR3 covers 11 residues. The CDR3 sequence: CSGGAGERAFF. CDR3 nucleotides: TGCAGTGGAGGGGCGGGGGAGCGAGCTTTCTTT.

The chain employs TRBV30 and TRBJ2-3, with 9 bases aligning to TRBD2. Germline CDR1 reads GTSNPN; CDR2 reads SVGIG (reference sequence). The V segment lost 3 bases and the J segment 9 bases; nucleotides outside the gene matches: 4. The CDR3 extends over 12 amino acids. DNA for the CDR3: TGTGCCTGGAGCCCCGGACTAGCGACGCAGTATTTT. This encodes CAWSPGLATQYF.

This chain uses TRBV30 with TRBJ1-1, with 9 bases that match TRBD1. Trimming at V came to 1 base and at J to 1 base, leaving 1 base not matched to a gene. Germline CDR1 reads GTSNPN; CDR2 reads SVGIG (reference sequence). This CDR3 has 14 residues. The CDR3: CAWSGDRENTEAFF. DNA of the CDR3: TGTGCCTGGAGTGGGGACAGGGAGAACACTGAAGCTTTCTTT.